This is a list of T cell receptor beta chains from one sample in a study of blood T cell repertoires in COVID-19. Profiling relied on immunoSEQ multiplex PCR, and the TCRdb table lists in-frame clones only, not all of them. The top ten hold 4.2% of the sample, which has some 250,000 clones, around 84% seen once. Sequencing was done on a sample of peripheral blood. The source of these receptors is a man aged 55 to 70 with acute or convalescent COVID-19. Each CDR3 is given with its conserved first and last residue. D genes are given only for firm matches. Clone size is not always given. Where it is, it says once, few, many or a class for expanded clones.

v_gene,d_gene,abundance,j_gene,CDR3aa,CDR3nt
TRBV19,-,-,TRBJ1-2,CASSIDRTGRGGYTF,TGTGCCAGTAGTATAGATCGTACAGGCAGGGGTGGCTACACCTTC
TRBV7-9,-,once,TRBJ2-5,CASSFGSEETQYF,TGTGCCAGCAGCTTTGGTAGCGAGGAGACCCAGTACTTC
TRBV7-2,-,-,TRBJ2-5,CASSTTAGIGETQYF,TGTGCCAGCAGCACAACCGCGGGGATCGGGGAGACCCAGTACTTC
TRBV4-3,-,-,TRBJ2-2,CASSRGPTGNTGELFF,TGCGCCAGCAGCCGCGGGCCGACAGGGAACACCGGGGAGCTGTTTTTT
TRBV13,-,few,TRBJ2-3,CASSLTSTDTQYF,TGTGCCAGCAGCTTGACTAGCACAGATACGCAGTATTTT
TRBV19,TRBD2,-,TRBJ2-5,CASSSNIAGGRETQYF,TGTGCCAGTAGCAGCAATATAGCGGGCGGGCGCGAGACCCAGTACTTC
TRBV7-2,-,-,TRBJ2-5,CASSLGPTETQYF,TGTGCCAGCAGCTTGGGCCCCACGGAGACCCAGTACTTC
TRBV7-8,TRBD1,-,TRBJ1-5,CASSPWTGVSNQPQHF,TGTGCCAGCAGCCCCTGGACAGGGGTCAGCAATCAGCCCCAGCATTTT
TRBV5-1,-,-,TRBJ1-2,CASSVDSQGGYTF,TGCGCCAGCAGCGTGGACAGCCAGGGCGGCTACACCTTC
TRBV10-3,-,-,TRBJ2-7,CAINQGPSYEQYF,TGTGCCATCAACCAGGGGCCCTCCTACGAGCAGTACTTC
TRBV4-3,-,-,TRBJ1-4,CASSQDHGGAGEKLFF,TGCGCCAGCAGCCAAGATCATGGGGGGGCTGGAGAAAAACTGTTTTTT
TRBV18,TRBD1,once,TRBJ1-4,CASSPTGQGYEKLFF,TGTGCCAGCTCACCAACCGGACAGGGCTATGAAAAACTGTTTTTT
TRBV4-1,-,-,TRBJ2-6,CASSQERGLATGANVLTF,TGCGCCAGCAGCCAAGAAAGAGGTCTAGCGACTGGGGCCAACGTCCTGACTTTC
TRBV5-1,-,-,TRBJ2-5,CASSLVWGRETQYF,TGCGCCAGCAGCTTGGTATGGGGCCGGGAGACCCAGTACTTC
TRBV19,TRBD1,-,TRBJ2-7,CASSRGGQGTYEQYF,TGTGCCAGTAGTAGGGGGGGACAGGGGACCTACGAGCAGTACTTC
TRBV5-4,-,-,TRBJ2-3,CASSPRQSTDTQYF,TGTGCCAGCAGCCCTCGACAGAGCACAGATACGCAGTATTTT
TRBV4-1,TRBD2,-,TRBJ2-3,CASSRTSGGTDTQYF,TGCGCCAGCAGCCGGACTAGCGGAGGCACAGATACGCAGTATTTT
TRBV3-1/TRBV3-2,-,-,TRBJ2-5,CASRRLGETQYF,TGTGCCAGCAGACGACTAGGAGAGACCCAGTACTTC
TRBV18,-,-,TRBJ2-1,CASSPLLVNEQFF,TGTGCCAGCTCACCACTTCTAGTCAACGAGCAGTTCTTC
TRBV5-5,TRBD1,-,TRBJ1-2,CASSLITGQGSGYTF,TGTGCCAGCAGCTTGATTACGGGACAGGGCTCGGGCTACACCTTC
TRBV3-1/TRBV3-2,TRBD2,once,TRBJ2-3,CASSQVKPSGRTPLTDTQYF,TGTGCCAGCAGCCAAGTTAAGCCTAGCGGGAGGACCCCCCTCACAGATACGCAGTATTTT
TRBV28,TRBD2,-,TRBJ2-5,CASSFPGGGETQYF,TGTGCCAGCAGCTTTCCCGGGGGGGGAGAGACCCAGTACTTC
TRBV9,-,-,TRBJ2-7,CASSVRALGEQYF,TGTGCCAGCAGCGTGAGGGCCCTCGGCGAGCAGTACTTC
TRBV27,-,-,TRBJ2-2,CASTYGTHNTGELFF,TGTGCCAGCACCTATGGGACACACAACACCGGGGAGCTGTTTTTT
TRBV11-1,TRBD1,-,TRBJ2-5,CASSLAGQVQETQYF,TGTGCCAGCAGCTTAGCGGGACAGGTCCAAGAGACCCAGTACTTC
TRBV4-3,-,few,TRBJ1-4,CASSQGQNEKLFF,TGCGCCAGCAGCCAAGGACAGAATGAAAAACTGTTTTTT
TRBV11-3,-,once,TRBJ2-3,CASSLEEGADTQYF,TGTGCCAGCAGCTTAGAAGAGGGGGCAGATACGCAGTATTTT
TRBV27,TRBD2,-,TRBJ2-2,CASSFTPSGANTGELFF,TGTGCCAGCAGCTTTACTCCTAGCGGGGCAAACACCGGGGAGCTGTTTTTT
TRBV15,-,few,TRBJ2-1,CATSREAGSYNEQFF,TGTGCCACCAGCAGAGAAGCGGGCTCCTACAATGAGCAGTTCTTC
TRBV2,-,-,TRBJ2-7,CASSIRGYEQYF,TGTGCCAGCAGTATCCGGGGCTACGAGCAGTACTTC
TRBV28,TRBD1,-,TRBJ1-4,CASGTGTVNEKLFF,TGTGCCAGCGGAACCGGGACAGTAAATGAAAAACTGTTTTTT
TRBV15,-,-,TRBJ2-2,CATMWEGEVGNTGELFF,TGTGCCACCATGTGGGAAGGGGAGGTCGGGAACACCGGGGAGCTGTTTTTT
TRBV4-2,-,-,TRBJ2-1,CASSQGGVGSYNEQFF,TGTGCCAGCAGCCAAGGAGGTGTTGGCTCCTACAATGAGCAGTTCTTC
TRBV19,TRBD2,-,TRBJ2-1,CASRTGTSGFDEQFF,TGTGCCAGTAGGACCGGGACTAGCGGGTTTGATGAGCAGTTCTTC
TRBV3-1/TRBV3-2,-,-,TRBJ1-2,CASSQGEGYGYTF,TGTGCCAGCAGCCAAGGGGAGGGATATGGCTACACCTTC
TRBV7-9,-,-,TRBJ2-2,CASSLLREAGNTGELFF,TGTGCCAGCAGCTTACTCAGGGAAGCGGGCAACACCGGGGAGCTGTTTTTT
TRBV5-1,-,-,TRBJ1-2,CASSSGGVYSYGYTF,TGCGCCAGCAGCTCGGGAGGGGTGTATTCCTATGGCTACACCTTC
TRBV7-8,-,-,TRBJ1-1,CASSPREVPNTEAFF,TGTGCCAGCAGCCCTAGAGAGGTACCGAACACTGAAGCTTTCTTT
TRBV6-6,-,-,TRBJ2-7,CASSYSGREDYEQYF,TGTGCCAGCAGTTACTCGGGCAGGGAGGACTACGAGCAGTACTTC
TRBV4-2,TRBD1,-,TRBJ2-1,CASSPGTASYNEQFF,TGTGCCAGCAGCCCCGGGACAGCCTCCTACAATGAGCAGTTCTTC
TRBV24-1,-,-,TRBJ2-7,CATSDITGEQYF,TGTGCCACCAGTGATATTACAGGGGAGCAGTACTTC
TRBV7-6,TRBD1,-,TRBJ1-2,CASSPRQGGNYGYTF,TGTGCCAGCAGCCCTAGACAGGGGGGCAACTATGGCTACACCTTC
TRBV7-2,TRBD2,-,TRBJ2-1,CASSLELSGGAGEQFF,TGTGCCAGCAGCTTAGAACTTAGCGGGGGGGCCGGTGAGCAGTTCTTC
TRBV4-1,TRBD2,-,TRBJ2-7,CASSQGFPSGSEQYF,TGCGCCAGCAGCCAAGGCTTTCCTAGCGGGAGCGAGCAGTACTTC